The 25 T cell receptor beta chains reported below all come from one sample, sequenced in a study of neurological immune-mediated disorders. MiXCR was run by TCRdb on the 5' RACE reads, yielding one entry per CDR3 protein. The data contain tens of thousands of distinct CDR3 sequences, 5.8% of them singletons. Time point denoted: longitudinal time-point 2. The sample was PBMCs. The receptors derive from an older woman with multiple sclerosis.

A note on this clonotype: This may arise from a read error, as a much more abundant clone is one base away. CDR3 region: CSATDRERVEETQYF. The CDR3 nucleotides read TGCAGTGCGACGGACAGGGAGCGAGTGGAAGAGACCCAGTACTTC. The chain has TRBV20-1 and TRBJ2-5, with TRBD1 matching over 8 bases. CDR3 length equals 15 residues. Germline CDR1 and CDR2: DFQATT and SNEGSKA (reference sequence). J lost 3 bases, V lost 6 bases, and 12 bases had no gene match.

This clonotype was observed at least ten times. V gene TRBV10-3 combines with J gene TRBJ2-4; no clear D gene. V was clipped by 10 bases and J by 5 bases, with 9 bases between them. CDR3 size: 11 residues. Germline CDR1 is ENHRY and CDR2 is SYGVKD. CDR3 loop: CASGRENIQYF. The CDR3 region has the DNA TGTGCCAGCGGACGGGAAAACATTCAGTACTTC.

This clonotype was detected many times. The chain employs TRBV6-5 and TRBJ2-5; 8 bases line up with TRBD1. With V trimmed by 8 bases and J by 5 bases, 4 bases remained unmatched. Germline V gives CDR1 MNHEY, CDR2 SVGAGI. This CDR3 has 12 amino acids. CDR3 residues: CASRQGRETQYF. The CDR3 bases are TGTGCCAGCCGACAGGGGAGGGAGACCCAGTACTTC.

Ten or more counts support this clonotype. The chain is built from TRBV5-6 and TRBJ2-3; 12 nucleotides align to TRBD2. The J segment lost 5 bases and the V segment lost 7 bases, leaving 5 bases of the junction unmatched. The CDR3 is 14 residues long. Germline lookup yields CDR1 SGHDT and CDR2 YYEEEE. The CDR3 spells CASRTSGAKDTQYF. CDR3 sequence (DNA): TGTGCCAGCCGGACTAGCGGGGCCAAAGATACGCAGTATTTT.

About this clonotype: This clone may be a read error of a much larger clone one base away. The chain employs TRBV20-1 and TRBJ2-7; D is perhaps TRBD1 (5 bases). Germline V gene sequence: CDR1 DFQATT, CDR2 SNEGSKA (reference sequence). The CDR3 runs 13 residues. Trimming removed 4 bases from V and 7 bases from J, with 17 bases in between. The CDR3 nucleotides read TGCAGTGCTACAGGGATGACCACATGGGAGCAGTACTTC. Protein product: CSATGMTTWEQYF.

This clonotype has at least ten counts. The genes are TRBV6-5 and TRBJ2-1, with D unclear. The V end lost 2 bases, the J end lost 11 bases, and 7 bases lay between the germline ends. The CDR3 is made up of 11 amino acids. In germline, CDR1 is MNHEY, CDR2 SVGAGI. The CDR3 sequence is CASSYQQKQFF. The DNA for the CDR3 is TGTGCCAGCAGTTACCAGCAAAAGCAGTTCTTC.

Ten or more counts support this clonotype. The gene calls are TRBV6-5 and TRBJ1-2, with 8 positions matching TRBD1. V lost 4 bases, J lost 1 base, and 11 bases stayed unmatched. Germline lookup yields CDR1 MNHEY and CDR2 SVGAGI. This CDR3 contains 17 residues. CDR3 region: CASSSLTGTGINYGYTF. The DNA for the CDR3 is TGTGCCAGCAGTTCCTTAACCGGGACAGGAATTAACTATGGCTACACCTTC.

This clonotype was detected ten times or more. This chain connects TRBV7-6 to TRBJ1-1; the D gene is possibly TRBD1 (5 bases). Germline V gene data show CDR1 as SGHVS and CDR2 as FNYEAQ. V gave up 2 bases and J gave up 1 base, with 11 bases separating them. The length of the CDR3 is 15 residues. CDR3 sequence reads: CASSLLSGGNTEAFF. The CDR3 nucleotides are TGTGCCAGCAGCTTATTAAGCGGGGGGAACACTGAAGCTTTCTTT.

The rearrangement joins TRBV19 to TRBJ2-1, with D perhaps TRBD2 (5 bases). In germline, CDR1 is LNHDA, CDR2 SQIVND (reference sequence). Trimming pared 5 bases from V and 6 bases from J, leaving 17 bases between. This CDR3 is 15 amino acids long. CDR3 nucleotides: TGTGCCAGTAGTCCTTCTGGGAGTCTATTCAATGAGCAGTTCTTC. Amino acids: CASSPSGSLFNEQFF.

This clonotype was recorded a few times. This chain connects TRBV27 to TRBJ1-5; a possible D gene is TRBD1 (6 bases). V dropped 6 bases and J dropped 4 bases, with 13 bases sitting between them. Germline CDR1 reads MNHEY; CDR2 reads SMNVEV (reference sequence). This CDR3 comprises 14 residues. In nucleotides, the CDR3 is TGTGCCAGCAGGCCGACAGGATGGAATCAGCCCCAGCATTTT. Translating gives CASRPTGWNQPQHF.

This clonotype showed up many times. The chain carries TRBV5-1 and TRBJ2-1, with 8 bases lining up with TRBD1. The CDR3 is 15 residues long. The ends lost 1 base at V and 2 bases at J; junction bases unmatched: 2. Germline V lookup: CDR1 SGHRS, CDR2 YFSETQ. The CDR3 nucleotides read TGCGCCAGCAGCTTGTTACAGGGGGCCTACAATGAGCAGTTCTTC. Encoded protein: CASSLLQGAYNEQFF.

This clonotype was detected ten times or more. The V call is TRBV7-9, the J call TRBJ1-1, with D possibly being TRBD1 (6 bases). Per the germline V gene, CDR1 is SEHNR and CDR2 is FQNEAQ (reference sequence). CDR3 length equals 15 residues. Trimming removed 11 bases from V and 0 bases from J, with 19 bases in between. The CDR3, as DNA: TGTGCCCCATTGAGGGGGGCTGTGGTGAACACTGAAGCTTTCTTT. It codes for CAPLRGAVVNTEAFF.

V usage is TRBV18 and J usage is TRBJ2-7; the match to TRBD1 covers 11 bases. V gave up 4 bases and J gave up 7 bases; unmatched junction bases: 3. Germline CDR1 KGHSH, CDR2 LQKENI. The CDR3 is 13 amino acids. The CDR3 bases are TGTGCCAGCTCACTGGACAGGGGGCGAGAGCAGTACTTC. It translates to CASSLDRGREQYF.

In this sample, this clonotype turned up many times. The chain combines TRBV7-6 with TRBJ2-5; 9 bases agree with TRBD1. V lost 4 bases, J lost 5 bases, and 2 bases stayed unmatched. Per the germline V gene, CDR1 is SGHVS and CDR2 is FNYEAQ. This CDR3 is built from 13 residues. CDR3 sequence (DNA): TGTGCCAGCAGCTGGGACAGGGCCGAGACCCAGTACTTC. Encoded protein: CASSWDRAETQYF.

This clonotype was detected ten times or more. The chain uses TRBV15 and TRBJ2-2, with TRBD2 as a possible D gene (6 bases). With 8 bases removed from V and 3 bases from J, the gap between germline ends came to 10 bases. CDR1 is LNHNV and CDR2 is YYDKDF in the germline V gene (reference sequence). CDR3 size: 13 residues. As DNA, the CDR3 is TGTGCCACCGCGCGGGACTACACCGGGGAGCTGTTTTTT. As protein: CATARDYTGELFF.

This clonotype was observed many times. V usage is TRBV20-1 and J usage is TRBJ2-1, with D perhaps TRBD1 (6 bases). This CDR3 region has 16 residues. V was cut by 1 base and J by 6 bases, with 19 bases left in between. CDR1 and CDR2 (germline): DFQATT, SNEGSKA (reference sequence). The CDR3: CSARAPDSYTPNEQFF. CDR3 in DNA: TGCAGTGCTAGAGCTCCGGACAGCTATACTCCCAATGAGCAGTTCTTC.

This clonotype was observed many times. The CDR3 loop reads CASSTGTSGGGEQFF. As DNA, the CDR3 is TGTGCCAGCAGTACGGGGACTAGCGGGGGGGGAGAGCAGTTCTTC. The V and J genes are TRBV6-5 and TRBJ2-1; 16 bases line up with TRBD2. The CDR3 length is 15 residues. The ends lost 5 bases at V and 10 bases at J; junction bases unmatched: 5. CDR1 and CDR2 from the germline V gene are MNHEY and SVGAGI.

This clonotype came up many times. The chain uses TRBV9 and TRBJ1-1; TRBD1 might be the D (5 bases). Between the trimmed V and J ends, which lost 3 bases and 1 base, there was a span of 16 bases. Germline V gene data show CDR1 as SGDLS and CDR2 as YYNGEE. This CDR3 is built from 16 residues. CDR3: CASSAGDSPRNTEAFF. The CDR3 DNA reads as TGTGCCAGCAGCGCCGGAGACAGTCCCAGGAACACTGAAGCTTTCTTT.

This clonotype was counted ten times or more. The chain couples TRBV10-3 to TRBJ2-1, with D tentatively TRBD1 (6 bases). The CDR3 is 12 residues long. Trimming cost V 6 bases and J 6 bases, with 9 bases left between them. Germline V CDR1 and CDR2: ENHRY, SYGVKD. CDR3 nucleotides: TGTGCCATCAGCAGACAGGCCAATGAGCAGTTCTTC. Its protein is CAISRQANEQFF.

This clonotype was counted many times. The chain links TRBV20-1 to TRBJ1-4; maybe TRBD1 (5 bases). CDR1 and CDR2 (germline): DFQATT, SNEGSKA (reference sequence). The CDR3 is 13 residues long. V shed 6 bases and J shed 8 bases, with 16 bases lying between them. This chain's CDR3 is CSAPSGGGEKLFF. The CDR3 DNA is TGCAGTGCCCCGTCCGGGGGAGGGGAAAAACTGTTTTTT.

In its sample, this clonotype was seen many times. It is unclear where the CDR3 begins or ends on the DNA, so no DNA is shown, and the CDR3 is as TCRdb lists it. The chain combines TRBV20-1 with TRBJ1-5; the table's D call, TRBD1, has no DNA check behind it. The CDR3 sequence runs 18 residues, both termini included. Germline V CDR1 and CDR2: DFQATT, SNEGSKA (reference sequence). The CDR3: CSARDSAPGQGSNRPQHF.

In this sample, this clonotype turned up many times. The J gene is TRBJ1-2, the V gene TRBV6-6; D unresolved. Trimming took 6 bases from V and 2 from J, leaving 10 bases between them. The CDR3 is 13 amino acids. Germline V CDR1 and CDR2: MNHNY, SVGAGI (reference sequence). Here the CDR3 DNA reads TGTGCCAGCAGCCGTGGTTCAAACTATGGCTACACCTTC. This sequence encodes CASSRGSNYGYTF.

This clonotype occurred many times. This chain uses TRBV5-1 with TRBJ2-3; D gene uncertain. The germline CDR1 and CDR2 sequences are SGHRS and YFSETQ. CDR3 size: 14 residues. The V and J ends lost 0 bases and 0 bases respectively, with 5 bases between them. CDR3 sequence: CASSLDSSTDTQYF. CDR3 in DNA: TGCGCCAGCAGCTTGGACAGTAGCACAGATACGCAGTATTTT.

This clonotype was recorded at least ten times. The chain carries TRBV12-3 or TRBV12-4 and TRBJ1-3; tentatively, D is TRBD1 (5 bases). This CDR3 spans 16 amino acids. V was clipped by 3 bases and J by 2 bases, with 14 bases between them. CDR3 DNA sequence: TGTGCCAGCAGTTTTAGCCCTCCAGGGACTGGAAACACCATATATTTT. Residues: CASSFSPPGTGNTIYF.

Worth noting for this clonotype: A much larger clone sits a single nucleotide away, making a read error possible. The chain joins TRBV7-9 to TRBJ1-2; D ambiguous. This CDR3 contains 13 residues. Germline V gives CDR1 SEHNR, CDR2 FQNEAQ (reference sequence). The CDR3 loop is CAISAEVFYGYTF. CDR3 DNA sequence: TGTGCCATCAGCGCGGAGGTCTTTTATGGCTACACCTTC.